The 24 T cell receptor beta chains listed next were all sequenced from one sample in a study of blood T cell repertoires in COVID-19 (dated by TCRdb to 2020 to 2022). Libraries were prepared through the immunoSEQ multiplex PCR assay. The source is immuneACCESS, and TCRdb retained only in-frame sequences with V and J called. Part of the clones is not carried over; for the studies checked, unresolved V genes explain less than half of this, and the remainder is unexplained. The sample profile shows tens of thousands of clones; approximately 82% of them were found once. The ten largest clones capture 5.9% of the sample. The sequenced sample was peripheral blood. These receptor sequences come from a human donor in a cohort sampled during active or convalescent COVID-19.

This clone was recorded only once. In nucleotides, the CDR3 is TGTGCCAGCAGCCAAGATCGGAACACTGAAGCTTTCTTT. As protein: CASSQDRNTEAFF. The V call is TRBV14, the J call TRBJ1-1; no firm D call. V lost 0 bases to trimming and J lost 1 base, with 3 bases between them. Germline V gene lookup returns CDR1 SGHDN and CDR2 FVKESK. The CDR3 covers 13 residues.

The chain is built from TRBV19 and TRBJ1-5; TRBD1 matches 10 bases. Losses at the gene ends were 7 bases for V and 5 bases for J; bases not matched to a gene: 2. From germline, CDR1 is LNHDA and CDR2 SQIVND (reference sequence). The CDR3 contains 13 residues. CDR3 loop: CASKGQGDQPQHF. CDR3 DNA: TGTGCCAGTAAAGGACAGGGGGATCAGCCCCAGCATTTT.

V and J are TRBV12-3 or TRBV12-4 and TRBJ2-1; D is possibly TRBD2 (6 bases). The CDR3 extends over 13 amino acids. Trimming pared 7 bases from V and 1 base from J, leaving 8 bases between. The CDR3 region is CASTRGSYNEQFF. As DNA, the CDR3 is TGTGCCAGCACCCGGGGGTCCTACAATGAGCAGTTCTTC.

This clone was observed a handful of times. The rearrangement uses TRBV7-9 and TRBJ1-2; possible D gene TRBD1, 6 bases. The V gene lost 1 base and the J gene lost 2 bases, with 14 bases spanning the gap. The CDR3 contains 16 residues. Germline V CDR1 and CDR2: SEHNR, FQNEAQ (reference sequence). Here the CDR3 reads CASSLGSNRENYGYTF. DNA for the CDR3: TGTGCCAGCAGCTTAGGAAGCAACAGGGAAAACTATGGCTACACCTTC.

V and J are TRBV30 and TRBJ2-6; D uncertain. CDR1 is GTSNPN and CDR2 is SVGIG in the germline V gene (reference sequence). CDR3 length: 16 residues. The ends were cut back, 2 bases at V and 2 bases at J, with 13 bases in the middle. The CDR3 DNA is TGTGCCTGGAGTTCCCGAGGAATTCCTGGGGCCAACGTCCTGACTTTC. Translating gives CAWSSRGIPGANVLTF. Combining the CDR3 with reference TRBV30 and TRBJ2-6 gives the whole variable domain SQTIHQWPATLVQPVGSPLSLECTVEGTSNPNLYWYRQAAGRGLQLLFYSVGIGQISSEVPQNLSASRPQDRQFILSSKKLLLSDSGFYLCAWSSRGIPGANVLTFGAGSRLTVL.

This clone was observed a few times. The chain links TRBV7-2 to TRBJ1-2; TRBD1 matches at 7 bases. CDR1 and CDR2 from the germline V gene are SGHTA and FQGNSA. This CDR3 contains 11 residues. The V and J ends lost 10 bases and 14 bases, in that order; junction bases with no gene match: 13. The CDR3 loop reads CATPGTAALTF. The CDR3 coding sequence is TGTGCCACCCCTGGGACAGCCGCCTTGACCTTC.

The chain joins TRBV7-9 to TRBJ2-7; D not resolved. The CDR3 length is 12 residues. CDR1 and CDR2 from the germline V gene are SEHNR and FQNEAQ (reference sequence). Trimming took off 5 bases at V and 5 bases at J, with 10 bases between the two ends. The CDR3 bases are TGTGCCAGCAGCACCAACGCGGACGAGCAGTACTTC. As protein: CASSTNADEQYF.

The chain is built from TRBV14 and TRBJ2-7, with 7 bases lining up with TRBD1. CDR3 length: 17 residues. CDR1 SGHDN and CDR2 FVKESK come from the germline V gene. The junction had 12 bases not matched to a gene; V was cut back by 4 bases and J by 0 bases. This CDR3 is CASSPGLSGGPSYEQYF. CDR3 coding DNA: TGTGCCAGCAGCCCCGGCCTGTCAGGGGGACCCTCCTACGAGCAGTACTTC.

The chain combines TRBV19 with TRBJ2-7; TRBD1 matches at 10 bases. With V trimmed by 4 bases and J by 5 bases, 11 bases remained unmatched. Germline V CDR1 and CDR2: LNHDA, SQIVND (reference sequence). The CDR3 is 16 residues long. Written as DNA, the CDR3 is TGTGCCAGTAGTAACCACCTTCGGACAGGGGGGAACGAGCAGTACTTC. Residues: CASSNHLRTGGNEQYF.

CDR3 loop: CASSPGQGSYNEQFF. The CDR3 DNA sequence: TGTGCCAGCAGCCCGGGACAGGGTTCCTACAATGAGCAGTTCTTC. This sequence joins TRBV6-5 and TRBJ2-1; 9 positions agree with TRBD1. This CDR3 is built from 15 residues. CDR1 is MNHEY and CDR2 is SVGAGI in the germline V gene. With V trimmed by 6 bases and J by 1 base, 4 bases remained unmatched.

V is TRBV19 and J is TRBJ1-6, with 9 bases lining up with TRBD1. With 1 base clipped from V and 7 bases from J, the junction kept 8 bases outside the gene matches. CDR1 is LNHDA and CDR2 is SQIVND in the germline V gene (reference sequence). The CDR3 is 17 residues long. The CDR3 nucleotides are TGTGCCAGTAGTATAGCGGACAGGGGAAGTCTGAATTCACCCCTCCACTTT. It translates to CASSIADRGSLNSPLHF.

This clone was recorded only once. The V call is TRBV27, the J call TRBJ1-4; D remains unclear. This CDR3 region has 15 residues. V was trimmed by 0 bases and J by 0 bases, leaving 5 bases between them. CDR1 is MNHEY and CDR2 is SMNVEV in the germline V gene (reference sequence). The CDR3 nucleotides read TGTGCCAGCAGTTTATCCCTATCAACTAATGAAAAACTGTTTTTT. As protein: CASSLSLSTNEKLFF.

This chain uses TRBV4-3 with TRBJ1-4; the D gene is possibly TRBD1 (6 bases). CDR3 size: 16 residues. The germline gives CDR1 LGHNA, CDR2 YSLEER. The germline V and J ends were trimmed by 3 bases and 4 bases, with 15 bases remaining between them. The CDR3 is CASSQNPGHHNEKLFF. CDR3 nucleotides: TGCGCCAGCAGCCAGAATCCGGGACACCATAATGAAAAACTGTTTTTT.

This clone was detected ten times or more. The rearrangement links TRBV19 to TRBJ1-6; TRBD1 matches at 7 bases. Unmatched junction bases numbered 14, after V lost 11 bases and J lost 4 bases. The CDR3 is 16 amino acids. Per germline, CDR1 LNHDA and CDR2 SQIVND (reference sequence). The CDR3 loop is CASSRNPGGYNSPLHF. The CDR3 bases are TGTGCCTCCTCTCGGAATCCAGGGGGGTATAATTCACCCCTCCACTTT.

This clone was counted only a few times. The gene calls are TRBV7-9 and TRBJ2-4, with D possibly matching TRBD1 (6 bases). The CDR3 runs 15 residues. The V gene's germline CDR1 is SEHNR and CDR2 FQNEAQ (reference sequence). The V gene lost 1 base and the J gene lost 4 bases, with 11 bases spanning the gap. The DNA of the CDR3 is TGTGCCAGCAGCTTAGACAATAGGGGGAAAAACATTCAGTACTTC. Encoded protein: CASSLDNRGKNIQYF.

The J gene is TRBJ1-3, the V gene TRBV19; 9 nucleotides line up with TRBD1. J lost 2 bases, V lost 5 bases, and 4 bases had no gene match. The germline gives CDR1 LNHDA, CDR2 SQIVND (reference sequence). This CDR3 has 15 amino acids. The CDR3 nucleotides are TGTGCCAGTAGTCGACAGGGGGATACTGGAAACACCATATATTTT. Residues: CASSRQGDTGNTIYF. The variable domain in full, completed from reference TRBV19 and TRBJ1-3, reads DGGITQSPKYLFRKEGQNVTLSCEQNLNHDAMYWYRQDPGQGLRLIYYSQIVNDFQKGDIAEGYSVSREKKESFPLTVTSAQKNPTAFYLCASSRQGDTGNTIYFGEGSWLTVV.

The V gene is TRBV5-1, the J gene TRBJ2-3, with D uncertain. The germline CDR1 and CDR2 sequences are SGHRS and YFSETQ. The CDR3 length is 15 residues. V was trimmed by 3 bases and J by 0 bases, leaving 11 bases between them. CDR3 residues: CASSSSRTSTDTQYF. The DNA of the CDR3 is TGCGCCAGCAGCTCCTCTCGAACTAGCACAGATACGCAGTATTTT.

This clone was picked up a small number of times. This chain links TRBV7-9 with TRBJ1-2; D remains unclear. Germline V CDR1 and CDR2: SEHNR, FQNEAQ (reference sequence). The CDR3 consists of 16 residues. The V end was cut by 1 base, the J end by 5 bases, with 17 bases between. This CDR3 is CASSLDSASLLYGYTF. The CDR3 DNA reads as TGTGCCAGCAGCTTAGATAGCGCCAGCCTTTTATATGGCTACACCTTC.

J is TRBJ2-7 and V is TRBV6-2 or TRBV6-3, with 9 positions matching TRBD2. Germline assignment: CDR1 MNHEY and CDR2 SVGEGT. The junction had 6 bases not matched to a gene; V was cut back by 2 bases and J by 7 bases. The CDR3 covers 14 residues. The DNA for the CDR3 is TGTGCCAGCAGTTACGGGCTAGCGGGGAGTGAGCAGTACTTC. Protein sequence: CASSYGLAGSEQYF.

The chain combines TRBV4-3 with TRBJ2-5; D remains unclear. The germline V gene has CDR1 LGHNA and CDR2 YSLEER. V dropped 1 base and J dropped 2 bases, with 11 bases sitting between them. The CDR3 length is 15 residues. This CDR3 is CASSQGQVRQETQYF. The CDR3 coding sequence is TGCGCCAGCAGCCAAGGGCAGGTACGGCAAGAGACCCAGTACTTC.

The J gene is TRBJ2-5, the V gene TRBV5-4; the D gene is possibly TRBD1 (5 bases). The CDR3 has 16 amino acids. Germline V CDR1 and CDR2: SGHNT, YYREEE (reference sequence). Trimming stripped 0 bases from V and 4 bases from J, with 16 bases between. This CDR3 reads CASSLGIGRASETQYF. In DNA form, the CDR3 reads TGTGCCAGCAGCTTGGGAATCGGCAGGGCGTCAGAGACCCAGTACTTC.

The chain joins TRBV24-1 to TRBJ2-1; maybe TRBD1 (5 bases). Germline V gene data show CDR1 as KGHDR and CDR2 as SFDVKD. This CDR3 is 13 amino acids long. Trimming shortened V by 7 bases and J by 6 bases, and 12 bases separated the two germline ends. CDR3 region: CATRNTQGNEQFF. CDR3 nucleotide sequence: TGTGCCACCAGGAACACTCAGGGCAATGAGCAGTTCTTC.

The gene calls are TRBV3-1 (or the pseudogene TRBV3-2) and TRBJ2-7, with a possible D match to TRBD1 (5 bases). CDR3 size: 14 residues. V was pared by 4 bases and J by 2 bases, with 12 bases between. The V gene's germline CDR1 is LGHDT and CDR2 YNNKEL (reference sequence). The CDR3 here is CASSPSTGTYEQYF. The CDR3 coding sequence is TGTGCCAGCAGCCCCTCAACAGGCACCTACGAGCAGTACTTC.

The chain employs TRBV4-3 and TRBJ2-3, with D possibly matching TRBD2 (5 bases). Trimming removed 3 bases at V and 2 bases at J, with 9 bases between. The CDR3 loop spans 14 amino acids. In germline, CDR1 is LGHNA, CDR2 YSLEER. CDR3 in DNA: TGCGCCAGCAGCCAGGGGAGACCCACAGATACGCAGTATTTT. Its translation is CASSQGRPTDTQYF.